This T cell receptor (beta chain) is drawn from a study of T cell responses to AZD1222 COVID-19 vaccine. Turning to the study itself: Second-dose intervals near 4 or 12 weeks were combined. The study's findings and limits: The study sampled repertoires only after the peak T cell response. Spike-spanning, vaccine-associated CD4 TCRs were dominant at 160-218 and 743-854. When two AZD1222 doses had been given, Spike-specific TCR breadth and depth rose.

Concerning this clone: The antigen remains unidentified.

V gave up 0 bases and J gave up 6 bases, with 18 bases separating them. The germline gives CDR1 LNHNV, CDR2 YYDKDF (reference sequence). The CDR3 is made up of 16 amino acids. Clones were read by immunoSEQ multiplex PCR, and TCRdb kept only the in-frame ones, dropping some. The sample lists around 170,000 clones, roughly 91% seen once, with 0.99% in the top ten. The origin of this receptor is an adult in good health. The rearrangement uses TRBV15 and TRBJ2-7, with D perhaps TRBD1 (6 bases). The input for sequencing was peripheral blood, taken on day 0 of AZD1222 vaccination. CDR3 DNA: TGTGCCACCAGCAGAGACCAGGGGCTCGGTTGGGGCGAGCAGTACTTC. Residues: CATSRDQGLGWGEQYF.